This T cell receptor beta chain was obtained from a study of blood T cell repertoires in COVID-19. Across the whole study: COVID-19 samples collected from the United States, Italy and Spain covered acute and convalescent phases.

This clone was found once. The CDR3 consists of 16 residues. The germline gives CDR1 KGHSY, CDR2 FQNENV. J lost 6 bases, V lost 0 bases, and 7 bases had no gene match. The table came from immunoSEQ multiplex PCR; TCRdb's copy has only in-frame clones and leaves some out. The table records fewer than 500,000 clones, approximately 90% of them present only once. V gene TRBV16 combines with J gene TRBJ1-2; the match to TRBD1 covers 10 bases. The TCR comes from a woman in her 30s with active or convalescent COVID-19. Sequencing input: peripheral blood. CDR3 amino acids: CASSQSNPGQGHGYTF. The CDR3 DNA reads TGTGCCAGCAGCCAATCCAATCCGGGACAGGGGCATGGCTACACCTTC.